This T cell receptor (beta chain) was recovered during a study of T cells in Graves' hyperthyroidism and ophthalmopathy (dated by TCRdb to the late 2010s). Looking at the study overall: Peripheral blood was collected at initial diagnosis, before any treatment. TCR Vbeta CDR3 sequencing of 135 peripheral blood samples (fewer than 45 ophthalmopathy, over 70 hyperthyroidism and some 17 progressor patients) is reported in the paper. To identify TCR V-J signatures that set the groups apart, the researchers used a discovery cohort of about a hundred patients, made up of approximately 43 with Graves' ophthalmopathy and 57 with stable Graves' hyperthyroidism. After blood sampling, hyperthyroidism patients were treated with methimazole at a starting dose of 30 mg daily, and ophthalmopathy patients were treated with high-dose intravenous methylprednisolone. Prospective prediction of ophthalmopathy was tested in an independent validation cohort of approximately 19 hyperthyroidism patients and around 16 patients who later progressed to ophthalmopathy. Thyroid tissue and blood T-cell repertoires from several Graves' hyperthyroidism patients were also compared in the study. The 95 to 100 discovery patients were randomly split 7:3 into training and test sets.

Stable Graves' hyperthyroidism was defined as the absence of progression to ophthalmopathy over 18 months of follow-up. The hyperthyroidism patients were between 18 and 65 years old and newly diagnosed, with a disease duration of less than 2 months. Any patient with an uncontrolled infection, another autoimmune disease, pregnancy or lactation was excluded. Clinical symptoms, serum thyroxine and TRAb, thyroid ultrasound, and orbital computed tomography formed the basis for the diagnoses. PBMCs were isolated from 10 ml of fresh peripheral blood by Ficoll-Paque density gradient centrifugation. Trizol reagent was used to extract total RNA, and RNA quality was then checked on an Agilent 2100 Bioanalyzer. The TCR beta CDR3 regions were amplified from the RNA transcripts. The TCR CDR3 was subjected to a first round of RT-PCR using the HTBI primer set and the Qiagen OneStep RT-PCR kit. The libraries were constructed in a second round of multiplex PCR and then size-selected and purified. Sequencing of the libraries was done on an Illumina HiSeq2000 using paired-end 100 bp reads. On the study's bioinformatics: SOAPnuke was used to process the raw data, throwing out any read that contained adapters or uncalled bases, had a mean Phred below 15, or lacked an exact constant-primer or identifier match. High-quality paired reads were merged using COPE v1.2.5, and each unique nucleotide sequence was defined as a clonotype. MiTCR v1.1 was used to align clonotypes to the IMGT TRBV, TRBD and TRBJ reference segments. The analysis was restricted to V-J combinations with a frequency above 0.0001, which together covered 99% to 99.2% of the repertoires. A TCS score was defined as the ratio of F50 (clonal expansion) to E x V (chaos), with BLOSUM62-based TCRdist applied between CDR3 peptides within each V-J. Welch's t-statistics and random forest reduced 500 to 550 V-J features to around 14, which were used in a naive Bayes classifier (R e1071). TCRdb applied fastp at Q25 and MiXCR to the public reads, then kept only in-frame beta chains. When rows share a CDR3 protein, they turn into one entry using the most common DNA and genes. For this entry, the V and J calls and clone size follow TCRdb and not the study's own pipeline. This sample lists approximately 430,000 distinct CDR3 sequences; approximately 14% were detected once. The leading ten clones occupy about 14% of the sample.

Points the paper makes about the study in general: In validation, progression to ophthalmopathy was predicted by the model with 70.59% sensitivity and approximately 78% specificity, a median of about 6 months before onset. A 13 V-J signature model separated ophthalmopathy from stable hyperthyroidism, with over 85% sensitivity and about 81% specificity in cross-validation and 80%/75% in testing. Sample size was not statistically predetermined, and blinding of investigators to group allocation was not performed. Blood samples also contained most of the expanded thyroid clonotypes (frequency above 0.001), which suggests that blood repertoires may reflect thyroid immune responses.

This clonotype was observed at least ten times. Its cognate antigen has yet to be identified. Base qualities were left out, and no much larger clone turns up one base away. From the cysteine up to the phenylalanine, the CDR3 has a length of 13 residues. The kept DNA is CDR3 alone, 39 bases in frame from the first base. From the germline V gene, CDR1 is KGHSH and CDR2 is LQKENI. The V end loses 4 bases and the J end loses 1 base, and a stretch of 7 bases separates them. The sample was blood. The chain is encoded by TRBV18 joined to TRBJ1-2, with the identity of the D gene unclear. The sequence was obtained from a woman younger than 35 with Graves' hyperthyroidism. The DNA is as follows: TGTGCCAGCTCACTCGGAGATAACTATGGCTACACCTTC. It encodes CASSLGDNYGYTF.